One and the same sample provided the 23 T cell receptor beta chains below, sequenced in a study of long-term antiretroviral therapy in people with HIV. Survey-level resolution applied to immunoSEQ assay v3.0. Data came from immunoSEQ multiplex PCR; TCRdb stores just in-frame clones and leaves some out. The data show more than 20,000 clones, 84% seen once. Here the sequenced sample was unsorted PBMCs, taken 0.5 years before starting antiretroviral therapy. The source is a middle-aged man with HIV.

The V gene is TRBV11-2, the J gene TRBJ1-5; TRBD1 matches at 7 bases. The germline V gene has CDR1 SGHAT and CDR2 FQNNGV. This CDR3 has 13 residues. Germline trimming cut 5 bases from V and 6 bases from J; bases unmatched to any gene: 4. CDR3 amino acids: CASSPRQGQPQHF. The CDR3 DNA reads TGTGCCAGCAGCCCCAGACAGGGTCAGCCCCAGCATTTT. The variable domain in full, completed from reference TRBV11-2 and TRBJ1-5, reads EAGVAQSPRYKIIEKRQSVAFWCNPISGHATLYWYQQILGQGPKLLIQFQNNGVVDDSQLPKDRFSAERLKGVDSTLKIQPAKLEDSAVYLCASSPRQGQPQHFGDGTRLSIL.

This chain links TRBV18 with TRBJ1-1; D gene uncertain. Trimming shortened V by 3 bases and J by 8 bases, and 16 bases separated the two germline ends. Germline lookup yields CDR1 KGHSH and CDR2 LQKENI. The CDR3 is 14 residues long. The CDR3 coding sequence is TGTGCCAGCTCACCTACAGACGATCCCGGGGAAGCTTTCTTT. Protein: CASSPTDDPGEAFF.

This rearrangement joins TRBV28 to TRBJ2-7, with unresolved D. Germline V gene sequence: CDR1 MDHEN, CDR2 SYDVKM. This CDR3 spans 14 amino acids. Trimming took off 9 bases at V and 2 bases at J, with 17 bases between the two ends. The CDR3 protein is CASVALGRAYEQYF. The CDR3 bases are TGTGCCAGTGTAGCCTTGGGCCGAGCCTACGAGCAGTACTTC.

As to this clone: Other DNA sequences in the sample encode the same CDR3. This chain connects TRBV7-8 to TRBJ1-1, with D possibly TRBD1 on 5 matching bases. This CDR3 has 13 amino acids. Trimming shortened V by 3 bases and J by 5 bases, and 10 bases separated the two germline ends. CDR1 is SGHVS and CDR2 is FQNEAQ in the germline V gene. In DNA, the CDR3 is TGTGCCAGCAGCTTGGCGGGGGTTACTGAAGCTTTCTTT. Amino acid sequence: CASSLAGVTEAFF.

This clone was counted once. The J gene is TRBJ2-1, the V gene TRBV7-8, with D unclear. The CDR3 is made up of 14 amino acids. Trimming cost V 1 base and J 3 bases, with 7 bases left between them. Germline CDR1 reads SGHVS; CDR2 reads FQNEAQ. CDR3 sequence: CASSLGLVYNEQFF. The CDR3 region has the DNA TGTGCCAGCAGCTTAGGACTGGTCTACAATGAGCAGTTCTTC.

This clone was seen only once. The chain has TRBV2 and TRBJ2-1; perhaps TRBD2 as D (5 bases). Trimming pared 7 bases from V and 0 bases from J, leaving 7 bases between. Germline lookup yields CDR1 SNHLY and CDR2 FYNNEI. The CDR3 runs to 13 residues. CDR3 in amino acids: CASKEDSYNEQFF. The CDR3 nucleotides read TGTGCCAGCAAGGAGGACTCCTACAATGAGCAGTTCTTC. Full variable domain (rest looked up from reference TRBV2 and TRBJ2-1): EPEVTQTPSHQVTQMGQEVILRCVPISNHLYFYWYRQILGQKVEFLVSFYNNEISEKSEIFDDQFSVERPDGSNFTLKIRSTKLEDSAMYFCASKEDSYNEQFFGPGTRLTVL.

This chain uses TRBV19 with TRBJ1-1, with D uncertain. The CDR3 consists of 9 residues. CDR1 is LNHDA and CDR2 is SQIVND in the germline V gene (reference sequence). Trimming shortened V by 6 bases and J by 7 bases, and 3 bases separated the two germline ends. CDR3: CASRCEAFF. The CDR3 coding sequence is TGTGCCAGTAGATGTGAAGCTTTCTTT.

The chain links TRBV29-1 to TRBJ1-2; D unclear. The germline gives CDR1 SQVTM, CDR2 ANQGSEA. The V end lost 4 bases, the J end lost 4 bases, and 7 bases lay between the germline ends. This CDR3 is built from 11 residues. In DNA, the CDR3 is TGCAGCGTTGTTTGGGTCTATGGCTACACCTTC. Amino acids: CSVVWVYGYTF. Full variable domain (remainder filled in from reference TRBV29-1 and TRBJ1-2): SAVISQKPSRDICQRGTSLTIQCQVDSQVTMMFWYRQQPGQSLTLIATANQGSEATYESGFVIDKFPISRPNLTFSTLTVSNMSPEDSSIYLCSVVWVYGYTFGSGTRLTVV.

This clone was seen just once. The chain combines TRBV5-8 with TRBJ1-2; 9 nucleotides line up with TRBD1. The CDR3 is 12 amino acids. Germline V CDR1 and CDR2: SGHTS, YDEGEE. Trimming cost V 6 bases and J 7 bases; bases outside gene matches: 4. CDR3 sequence: CASTHRGLGYTF. Written as DNA, the CDR3 is TGTGCCAGCACCCACAGGGGGCTTGGCTACACCTTC. Full variable domain (missing parts from reference TRBV5-8 and TRBJ1-2): EAGVTQSPTHLIKTRGQQATLRCSPISGHTSVYWYQQALGLGLQFLLWYDEGEERNRGNFPPRFSGRQFPNYSSELNVNALELEDSALYLCASTHRGLGYTFGSGTRLTVV.

The chain links TRBV13 to TRBJ1-1; TRBD1 agrees at 7 bases. This CDR3 is 15 amino acids long. CDR1 and CDR2 (germline): PRHDT, FYEKMQ (reference sequence). After removal of 5 bases from V and 3 bases from J, the junction contained 9 bases not matched to a gene. CDR3 sequence: CASSPEGAGDTEAFF. CDR3 coding DNA: TGTGCCAGCAGCCCTGAGGGGGCGGGGGACACTGAAGCTTTCTTT.

This rearrangement joins TRBV6-5 to TRBJ1-6; TRBD1 is a possible D gene (6 bases). There are 15 residues in the CDR3. Trimming took 8 bases from V and 13 from J, leaving 24 bases between them. Germline V gene sequence: CDR1 MNHEY, CDR2 SVGAGI. In DNA form, the CDR3 reads TGTGCCAGCGCACGAACCTGGGACACCCAAAGGCCCCTCCACTTT. It yields the protein CASARTWDTQRPLHF.

This clone was counted between two and nine times. This chain connects TRBV27 to TRBJ2-2, with 13 nucleotides matching TRBD2. Germline lookup yields CDR1 MNHEY and CDR2 SMNVEV (reference sequence). The trim removed 2 bases at V and 4 bases at J, leaving 10 bases unmatched. The CDR3 spans 19 residues. The CDR3 loop is CASSLSGGGLAGLTGELFF. The CDR3 nucleotides are TGTGCCAGCAGTTTAAGTGGCGGGGGACTAGCGGGGCTCACCGGGGAGCTGTTTTTT.

The chain employs TRBV2 and TRBJ2-7, with 8 bases aligning to TRBD2. CDR1 and CDR2 (germline): SNHLY, FYNNEI. With V trimmed by 6 bases and J by 4 bases, 11 bases remained unmatched. The CDR3 runs to 15 residues. CDR3 sequence: CASSLDSGEMYEQYF. CDR3 bases: TGTGCCAGCAGCCTCGATAGCGGGGAGATGTACGAGCAGTACTTC.

DNA for the CDR3: TGTGCCAGCAGCTTATCTACTAGCGGGTTAGAGCAGTTCTTC. This sequence encodes CASSLSTSGLEQFF. The J gene is TRBJ2-1, the V gene TRBV7-3; 9 bases map to TRBD2. Germline V CDR1 and CDR2: SGHTA, FQGTGA. This CDR3 is 14 amino acids long. The V segment lost 2 bases and the J segment 10 bases; nucleotides outside the gene matches: 6. Variable domain in full (rest from reference TRBV7-3 and TRBJ2-1): GAGVSQTPSNKVTEKGKYVELRCDPISGHTALYWYRQSLGQGPEFLIYFQGTGAADDSGLPNDRFFAVRPEGSVSTLKIQRTERGDSAVYLCASSLSTSGLEQFFGPGTRLTVL.

In DNA, the CDR3 is TGTGCCAGCAGCTTAGACCCCCGGGGGACCCAGTACTTC. This codes for CASSLDPRGTQYF. This chain uses TRBV11-2 with TRBJ2-5; tentative D call: TRBD2 (5 bases). This CDR3 is 13 amino acids long. The ends were cut back, 0 bases at V and 7 bases at J, with 9 bases in the middle. Germline assignment: CDR1 SGHAT and CDR2 FQNNGV.

This chain uses TRBV6-5 with TRBJ1-1, with D possibly TRBD1 on 5 matching bases. The CDR3 is 14 amino acids. Trimming pared 10 bases from V and 1 base from J, leaving 16 bases between. Germline values: CDR1 MNHEY, CDR2 SVGAGI. In DNA form, the CDR3 reads TGTGCCACGAGGGGCATGAGTGAGAACACTGAAGCTTTCTTT. Its protein product is CATRGMSENTEAFF.

The chain uses TRBV14 and TRBJ1-2, with D unresolved. This CDR3 has 13 residues. Trimming removed 1 base from V and 2 bases from J, with 5 bases in between. Germline V CDR1 and CDR2: SGHDN, FVKESK. CDR3 loop: CASSQARNYGYTF. CDR3 DNA: TGTGCCAGCAGCCAAGCAAGGAACTATGGCTACACCTTC.

The V gene is TRBV23-1, the J gene TRBJ1-5, with D unclear. TRBV23-1 is assigned to the ORF class and has an uncertain function. V was trimmed by 9 bases and J by 1 base, leaving 19 bases between them. The CDR3 is 16 amino acids. The DNA of the CDR3 is TGCGCCAGGGGGTCCGCCGTACGGCAAAGCAATCAGCCCCAGCATTTT. Translated: CARGSAVRQSNQPQHF.

This sequence joins TRBV6-1 and TRBJ1-5, with a tentative D call TRBD1 (5 bases). The germline V and J ends were trimmed by 1 base and 5 bases, with 12 bases remaining between them. CDR3 length: 15 amino acids. Germline-derived CDR1 and CDR2 are MNHNS and SASEGT. The CDR3 sequence is CASSEGRQYDQPQHF. DNA of the CDR3: TGTGCCAGCAGTGAAGGCCGACAGTATGATCAGCCCCAGCATTTT.

This clone was counted only a few times. The chain couples TRBV6-5 to TRBJ2-6; D is ambiguous. This CDR3 contains 14 residues. The V gene lost 6 bases and the J gene lost 3 bases, with 9 bases spanning the gap. Germline assignment: CDR1 MNHEY and CDR2 SVGAGI. The CDR3 loop is CASSLGFGANVLTF. The CDR3 bases are TGTGCCAGCAGCCTCGGGTTTGGGGCCAACGTCCTGACTTTC.

The chain recombines TRBV4-1 with TRBJ2-6; D is perhaps TRBD2 (5 bases). CDR1 and CDR2 from the germline V gene are MGHRA and YSYEKL. V lost 5 bases, J lost 0 bases, and 11 bases lay in between. This CDR3 comprises 16 residues. CDR3 in DNA: TGCGCCAGCAGCGCGAGCGGACTCTCTGGGGCCAACGTCCTGACTTTC. Protein sequence: CASSASGLSGANVLTF.

The chain recombines TRBV9 with TRBJ1-1, with a possible D match to TRBD1 (6 bases). This CDR3 region has 14 residues. The V end lost 0 bases, the J end lost 1 base, and 7 bases lay between the germline ends. The germline V gene has CDR1 SGDLS and CDR2 YYNGEE. The CDR3 loop reads CASSVEGENTEAFF. As DNA, the CDR3 is TGTGCCAGCAGCGTAGAGGGGGAGAACACTGAAGCTTTCTTT.

The chain joins TRBV4-1 to TRBJ1-3; D is undetermined. The CDR3 totals 13 residues. Germline CDR1 reads MGHRA; CDR2 reads YSYEKL. The V and J ends lost 8 bases and 0 bases respectively, with 8 bases between them. CDR3: CASSRSSGNTIYF. CDR3 DNA: TGCGCCAGCTCCCGGAGCTCTGGAAACACCATATATTTT.